Below, 14 T cell receptor beta chains from the same sample are listed, as sequenced in a study of T cells in Graves' hyperthyroidism and ophthalmopathy. RNA transcripts were the template for amplifying TCR beta CDR3 regions. HTBI primers were used for first-round RT-PCR of the TCR CDR3. TCRdb ran MiXCR on the multiplex PCR reads and lists one entry per CDR3 protein. This repertoire shows hundreds of thousands of distinct CDR3 sequences, more than 20% found once; its top ten account for about 34%. Material for sequencing was blood. The receptors shown here come from a man aged 30-40 years with Graves' ophthalmopathy.

Regarding this clonotype: A read error may produce the germline difference seen at one junction end. V is TRBV28 and J is TRBJ2-7, with unresolved D. This CDR3 contains 11 residues. Germline-derived CDR1 and CDR2 are MDHEN and SYDVKM. The DNA of the CDR3 is TGTGCCAGCAGTCCCTCCTGCGAGCAGTACTTC. It translates to CASSPSCEQYF.

This clonotype has only a few counts. The gene calls are TRBV5-1 and TRBJ2-3; D not certain. The CDR3 is 15 amino acids. Germline V CDR1 and CDR2: SGHRS, YFSETQ. The germline V and J ends were trimmed by 3 bases and 2 bases, with 13 bases remaining between them. CDR3 sequence reads: CASSSRVDLTDTQYF. The CDR3 nucleotides are TGCGCCAGCAGCTCCCGGGTCGACCTCACAGATACGCAGTATTTT.

The V gene is TRBV29-1, the J gene TRBJ1-1; D gene uncertain. The germline V and J ends were trimmed by 1 base and 5 bases, with 8 bases remaining between them. Germline CDR1 SQVTM, CDR2 ANQGSEA. This CDR3 has 12 amino acids. CDR3 sequence: CSVEGLRTEAFF. CDR3 sequence (DNA): TGCAGCGTTGAAGGTTTGAGGACTGAAGCTTTCTTT.

This chain uses TRBV9 with TRBJ2-6; maybe TRBD1 (5 bases). Deletions cut 5 bases from V and 2 bases from J, with 17 bases between. This CDR3 comprises 17 residues. The germline CDR1 and CDR2 sequences are SGDLS and YYNGEE. The CDR3 region is CASSEGRTHTGANVLTF. DNA of the CDR3: TGTGCCAGCAGTGAAGGACGGACACATACTGGGGCCAACGTCCTGACTTTC.

This clonotype has a count of ten or more. This chain joins TRBV12-3 or TRBV12-4 and TRBJ2-7; D is possibly TRBD2 (5 bases). V was clipped by 3 bases and J by 6 bases, with 9 bases between them. The CDR3 spans 12 residues. The CDR3 sequence is CASSLSGGEQYF. The CDR3 DNA sequence: TGTGCCAGCAGTTTGTCCGGAGGCGAGCAGTACTTC.

This clonotype has at least ten counts. This rearrangement joins TRBV2 to TRBJ2-5, with 8 bases lining up with TRBD1. Trimming at V came to 4 bases and at J to 1 base, leaving 2 bases not matched to a gene. Germline values: CDR1 SNHLY, CDR2 FYNNEI. CDR3 length: 14 residues. The CDR3 here is CASSVDRGQETQYF. The CDR3 DNA reads TGTGCCAGCAGTGTTGACAGGGGCCAAGAGACCCAGTACTTC.

The chain employs TRBV20-1 and TRBJ2-7; TRBD2 matches 14 bases. The CDR3 contains 16 residues. V was clipped by 6 bases and J by 6 bases; unmatched bases: 13. Germline CDR1 DFQATT, CDR2 SNEGSKA (reference sequence). The chain's CDR3 is CSARKTGLAGEGEQYF. The CDR3 DNA follows: TGCAGTGCCAGAAAGACGGGACTAGCGGGAGAAGGCGAGCAGTACTTC.

The chain's CDR3 is CASSGAWTSGQGEQFF. DNA of the CDR3: TGTGCCAGCAGCGGCGCGTGGACTAGCGGGCAAGGTGAGCAGTTCTTC. This chain links TRBV11-2 with TRBJ2-1, with TRBD2 identical over 11 bases. Germline trimming cut 5 bases from V and 9 bases from J; bases unmatched to any gene: 12. The CDR3 extends over 16 amino acids. Germline CDR1 SGHAT, CDR2 FQNNGV.

In this sample, this clonotype turned up many times. The gene calls are TRBV30 and TRBJ1-2, with D perhaps TRBD1 (5 bases). CDR1 is GTSNPN, CDR2 SVGIG, per germline (reference sequence). The CDR3 is 13 residues long. Trimming removed 4 bases from V and 6 bases from J, with 15 bases in between. The CDR3 DNA reads as TGTGCCTGGACACGGGGGATCTTGGATGGCTACACCTTC. It encodes CAWTRGILDGYTF. The full variable domain, in which reference TRBV30 and TRBJ1-2 provide the parts outside the CDR3, is SQTIHQWPATLVQPVGSPLSLECTVEGTSNPNLYWYRQAAGRGLQLLFYSVGIGQISSEVPQNLSASRPQDRQFILSSKKLLLSDSGFYLCAWTRGILDGYTFGSGTRLTVV.

The chain couples TRBV28 to TRBJ1-3; D gene unclear. Trimming took 3 bases from V and 7 from J, leaving 19 bases between them. Germline values: CDR1 MDHEN, CDR2 SYDVKM. The CDR3 totals 16 residues. The CDR3 bases are TGTGCCAGCAGTTTTTTAGGCGGGGAAAACGAGAACACCATATATTTT. It is translated as CASSFLGGENENTIYF.

This clonotype has just a few counts. V gene TRBV11-2 combines with J gene TRBJ2-7; 7 bases fit TRBD1. This CDR3 has 15 residues. Germline-derived CDR1 and CDR2 are SGHAT and FQNNGV. Trimming removed 3 bases from V and 1 base from J; junction bases left unmatched: 6. The CDR3 protein is CASSLVGQPSYEQYF. The CDR3 DNA sequence: TGTGCCAGCAGCTTGGTGGGACAGCCTTCCTACGAGCAGTACTTC.

The V call is TRBV2, the J call TRBJ2-3; TRBD2 aligns across 7 bases. Germline lookup yields CDR1 SNHLY and CDR2 FYNNEI. The CDR3 contains 13 residues. With 8 bases clipped from V and 0 bases from J, the junction kept 2 bases outside the gene matches. In DNA form, the CDR3 reads TGTGCCAGCGGGAGGGACAGCACAGATACGCAGTATTTT. This gives the protein CASGRDSTDTQYF.

The V call is TRBV28, the J call TRBJ2-1; the match to TRBD1 covers 12 bases. This CDR3 is 16 amino acids long. Germline CDR1 MDHEN, CDR2 SYDVKM. V shed 6 bases, J shed 6 bases, and the junction held 9 bases outside the gene matches. CDR3 loop: CASSRDRGRTFNEQFF. The CDR3 coding sequence is TGTGCCAGCAGCCGGGACAGGGGGCGAACCTTCAATGAGCAGTTCTTC. The full variable domain, with the rest looked up from reference TRBV28 and TRBJ2-1, is DVKVTQSSRYLVKRTGEKVFLECVQDMDHENMFWYRQDPGLGLRLIYFSYDVKMKEKGDIPEGYSVSREKKERFSLILESASTNQTSMYLCASSRDRGRTFNEQFFGPGTRLTVL.

This clonotype has just a few counts. The chain joins TRBV6-1 to TRBJ2-1; maybe TRBD1 (6 bases). Per the germline V gene, CDR1 is MNHNS and CDR2 is SASEGT. This CDR3 is 15 amino acids long. Trimming cost V 6 bases and J 6 bases, with 18 bases left between them. The CDR3 here is CASSHLTGVANEQFF. The CDR3 DNA sequence: TGTGCCAGCAGCCATTTGACAGGCGTTGCCAATGAGCAGTTCTTC.